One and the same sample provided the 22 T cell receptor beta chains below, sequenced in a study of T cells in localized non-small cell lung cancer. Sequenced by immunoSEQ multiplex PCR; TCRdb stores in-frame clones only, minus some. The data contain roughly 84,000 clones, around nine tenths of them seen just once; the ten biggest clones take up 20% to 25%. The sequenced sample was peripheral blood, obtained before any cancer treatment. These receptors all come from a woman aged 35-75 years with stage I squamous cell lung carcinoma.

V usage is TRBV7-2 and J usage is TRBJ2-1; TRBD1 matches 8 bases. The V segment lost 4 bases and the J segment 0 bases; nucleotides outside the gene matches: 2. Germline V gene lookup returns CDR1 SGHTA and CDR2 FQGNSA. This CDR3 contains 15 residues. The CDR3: CASSSDRGSYNEQFF. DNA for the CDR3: TGTGCCAGCAGCTCCGACAGGGGCTCCTACAATGAGCAGTTCTTC.

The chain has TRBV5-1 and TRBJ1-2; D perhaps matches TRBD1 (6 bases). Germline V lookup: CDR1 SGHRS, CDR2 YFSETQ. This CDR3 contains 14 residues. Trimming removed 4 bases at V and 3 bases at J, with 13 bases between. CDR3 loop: CASSGGPTDYGYTF. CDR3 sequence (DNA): TGCGCCAGCAGCGGGGGGCCGACGGACTATGGCTACACCTTC.

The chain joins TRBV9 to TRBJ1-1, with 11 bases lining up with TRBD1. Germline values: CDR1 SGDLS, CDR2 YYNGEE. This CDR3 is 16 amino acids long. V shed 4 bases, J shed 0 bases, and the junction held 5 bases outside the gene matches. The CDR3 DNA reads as TGTGCCAGCAGCAGGGACAGGGGGACCTTGAACACTGAAGCTTTCTTT. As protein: CASSRDRGTLNTEAFF.

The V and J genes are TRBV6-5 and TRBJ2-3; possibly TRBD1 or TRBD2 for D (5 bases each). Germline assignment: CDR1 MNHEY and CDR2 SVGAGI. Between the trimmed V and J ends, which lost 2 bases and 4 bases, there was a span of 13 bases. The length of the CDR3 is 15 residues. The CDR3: CASSYRGAQADTQYF. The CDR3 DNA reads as TGTGCCAGCAGTTACCGGGGCGCACAGGCAGATACGCAGTATTTT.

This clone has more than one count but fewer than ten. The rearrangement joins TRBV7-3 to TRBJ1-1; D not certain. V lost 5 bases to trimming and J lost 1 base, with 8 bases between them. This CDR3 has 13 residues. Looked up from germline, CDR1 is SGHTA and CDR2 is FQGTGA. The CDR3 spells CASSPHTNTEAFF. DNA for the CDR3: TGTGCCAGCAGCCCCCACACGAACACTGAAGCTTTCTTT. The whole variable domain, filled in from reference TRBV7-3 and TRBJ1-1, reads GAGVSQTPSNKVTEKGKYVELRCDPISGHTALYWYRQSLGQGPEFLIYFQGTGAADDSGLPNDRFFAVRPEGSVSTLKIQRTERGDSAVYLCASSPHTNTEAFFGQGTRLTVV.

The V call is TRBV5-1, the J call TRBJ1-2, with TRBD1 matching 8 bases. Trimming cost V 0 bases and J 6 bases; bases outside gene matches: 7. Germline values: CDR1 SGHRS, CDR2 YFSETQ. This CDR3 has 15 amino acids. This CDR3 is CASSLGLGQVDGYTF. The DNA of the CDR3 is TGCGCCAGCAGCTTGGGTTTGGGACAGGTTGATGGCTACACCTTC.

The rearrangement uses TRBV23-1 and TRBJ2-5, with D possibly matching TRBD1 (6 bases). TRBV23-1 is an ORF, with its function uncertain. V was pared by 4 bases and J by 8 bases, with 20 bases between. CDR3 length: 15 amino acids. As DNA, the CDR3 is TGCGCCAGCAGTCCCCCGGGACAAGACTTTTTAACCCAGTACTTC. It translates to CASSPPGQDFLTQYF.

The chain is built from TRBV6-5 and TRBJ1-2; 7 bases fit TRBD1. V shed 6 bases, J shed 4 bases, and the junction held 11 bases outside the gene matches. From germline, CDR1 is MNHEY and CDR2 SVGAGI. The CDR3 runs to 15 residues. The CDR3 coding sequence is TGTGCCAGCAGCCTCGAACAGGGGCCGGTCTATGGCTACACCTTC. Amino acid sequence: CASSLEQGPVYGYTF.

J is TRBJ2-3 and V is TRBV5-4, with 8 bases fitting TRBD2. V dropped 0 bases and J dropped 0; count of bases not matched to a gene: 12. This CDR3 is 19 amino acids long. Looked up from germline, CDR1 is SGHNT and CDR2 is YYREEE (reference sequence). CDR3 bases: TGTGCCAGCAGCTTGGAAATGGTAGGGGGACTAGAAAGCACAGATACGCAGTATTTT. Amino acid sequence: CASSLEMVGGLESTDTQYF.

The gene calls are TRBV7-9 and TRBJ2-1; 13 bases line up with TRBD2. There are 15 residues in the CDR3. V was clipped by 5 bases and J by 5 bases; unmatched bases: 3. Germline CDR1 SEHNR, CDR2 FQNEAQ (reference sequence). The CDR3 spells CASSAGLAGNNEQFF. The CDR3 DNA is TGTGCCAGCAGCGCGGGACTAGCGGGGAACAATGAGCAGTTCTTC.

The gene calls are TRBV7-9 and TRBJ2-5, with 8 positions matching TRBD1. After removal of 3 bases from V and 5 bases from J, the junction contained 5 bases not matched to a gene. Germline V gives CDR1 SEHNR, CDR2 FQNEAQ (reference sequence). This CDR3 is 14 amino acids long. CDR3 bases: TGTGCCAGCAGCTTCAGGGGGCGGTCGGAGACCCAGTACTTC. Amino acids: CASSFRGRSETQYF.

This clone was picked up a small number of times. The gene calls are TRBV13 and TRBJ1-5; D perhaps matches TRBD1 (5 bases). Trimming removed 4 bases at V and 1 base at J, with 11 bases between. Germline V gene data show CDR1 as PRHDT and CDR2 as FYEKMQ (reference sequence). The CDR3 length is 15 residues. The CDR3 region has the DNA TGTGCCAGCAGCTCCGGGGGGGTCAGCAATCAGCCCCAGCATTTT. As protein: CASSSGGVSNQPQHF.

CDR3 residues: CASSVAPGPSYEQYF. In DNA, the CDR3 is TGTGCCAGCAGCGTAGCACCGGGGCCCTCCTACGAGCAGTACTTC. This chain uses TRBV9 with TRBJ2-7; D may match TRBD1 or TRBD2 (5 bases each). The V end was cut by 0 bases, the J end by 0 bases, with 10 bases between. CDR3 length: 15 amino acids. CDR1 is SGDLS, CDR2 YYNGEE, per germline.

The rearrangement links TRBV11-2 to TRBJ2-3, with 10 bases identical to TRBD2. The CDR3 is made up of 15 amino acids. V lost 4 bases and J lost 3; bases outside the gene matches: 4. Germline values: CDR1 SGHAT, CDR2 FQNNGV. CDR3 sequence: CASSSLAGGTDTQYF. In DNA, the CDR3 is TGTGCCAGCAGCTCCTTAGCGGGGGGTACAGATACGCAGTATTTT.

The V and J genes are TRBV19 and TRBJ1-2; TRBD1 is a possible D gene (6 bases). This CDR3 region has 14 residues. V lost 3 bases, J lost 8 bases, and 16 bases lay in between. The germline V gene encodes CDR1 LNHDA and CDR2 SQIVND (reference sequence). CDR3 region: CASSIDQGIGGYTF. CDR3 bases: TGTGCCAGTAGTATTGACCAGGGGATTGGCGGCTACACCTTC.

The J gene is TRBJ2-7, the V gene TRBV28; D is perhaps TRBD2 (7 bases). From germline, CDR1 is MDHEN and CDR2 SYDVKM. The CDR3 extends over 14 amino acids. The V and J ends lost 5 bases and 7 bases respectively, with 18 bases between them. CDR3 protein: CASSQVGGLGEQYF. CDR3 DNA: TGTGCCAGCAGTCAGGTGGGGGGGCTGGGGGAGCAGTACTTC.

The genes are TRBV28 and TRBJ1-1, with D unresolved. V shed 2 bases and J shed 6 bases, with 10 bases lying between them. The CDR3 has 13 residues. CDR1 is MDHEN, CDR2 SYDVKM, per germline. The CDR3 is CASSLGRNSEAFF. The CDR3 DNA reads TGTGCCAGCAGTTTAGGGCGGAATTCTGAAGCTTTCTTT.

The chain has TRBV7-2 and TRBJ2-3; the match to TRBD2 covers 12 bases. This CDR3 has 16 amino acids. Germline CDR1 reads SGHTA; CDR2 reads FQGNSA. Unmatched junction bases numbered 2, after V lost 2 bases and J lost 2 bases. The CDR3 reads CASSLPSGGVTDTQYF. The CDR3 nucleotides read TGTGCCAGCAGCTTACCTAGCGGGGGGGTCACAGATACGCAGTATTTT.

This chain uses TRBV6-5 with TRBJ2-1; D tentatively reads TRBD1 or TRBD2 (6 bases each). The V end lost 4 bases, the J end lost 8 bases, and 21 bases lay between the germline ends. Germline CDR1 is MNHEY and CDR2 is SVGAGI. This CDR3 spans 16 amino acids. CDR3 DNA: TGTGCCAGCAGTTTACTCGAGGGGGGCCATAACCATGAGCAGTTCTTC. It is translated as CASSLLEGGHNHEQFF.

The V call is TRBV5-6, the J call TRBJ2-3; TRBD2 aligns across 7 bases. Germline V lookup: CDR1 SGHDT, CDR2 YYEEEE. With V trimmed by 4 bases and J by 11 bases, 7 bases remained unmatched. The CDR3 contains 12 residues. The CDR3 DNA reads TGTGCCAGCAGCCAGGCGGGGGTCGGGCAGTATTTT. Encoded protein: CASSQAGVGQYF.

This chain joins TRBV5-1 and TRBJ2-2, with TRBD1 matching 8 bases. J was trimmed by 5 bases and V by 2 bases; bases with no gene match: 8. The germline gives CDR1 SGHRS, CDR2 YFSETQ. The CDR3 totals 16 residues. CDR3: CASSLRGTGGTGELFF. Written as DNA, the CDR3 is TGCGCCAGCAGCTTAAGAGGGACAGGCGGAACCGGGGAGCTGTTTTTT. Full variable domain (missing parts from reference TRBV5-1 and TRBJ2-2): KAGVTQTPRYLIKTRGQQVTLSCSPISGHRSVSWYQQTPGQGLQFLFEYFSETQRNKGNFPGRFSGRQFSNSRSEMNVSTLELGDSALYLCASSLRGTGGTGELFFGEGSRLTVL.

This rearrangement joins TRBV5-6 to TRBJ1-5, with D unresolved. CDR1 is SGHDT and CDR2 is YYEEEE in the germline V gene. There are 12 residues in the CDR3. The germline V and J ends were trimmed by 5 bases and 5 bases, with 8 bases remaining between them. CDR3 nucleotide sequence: TGTGCCAGCAGTTTTCAGGATCAGCCCCAGCATTTT. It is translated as CASSFQDQPQHF.